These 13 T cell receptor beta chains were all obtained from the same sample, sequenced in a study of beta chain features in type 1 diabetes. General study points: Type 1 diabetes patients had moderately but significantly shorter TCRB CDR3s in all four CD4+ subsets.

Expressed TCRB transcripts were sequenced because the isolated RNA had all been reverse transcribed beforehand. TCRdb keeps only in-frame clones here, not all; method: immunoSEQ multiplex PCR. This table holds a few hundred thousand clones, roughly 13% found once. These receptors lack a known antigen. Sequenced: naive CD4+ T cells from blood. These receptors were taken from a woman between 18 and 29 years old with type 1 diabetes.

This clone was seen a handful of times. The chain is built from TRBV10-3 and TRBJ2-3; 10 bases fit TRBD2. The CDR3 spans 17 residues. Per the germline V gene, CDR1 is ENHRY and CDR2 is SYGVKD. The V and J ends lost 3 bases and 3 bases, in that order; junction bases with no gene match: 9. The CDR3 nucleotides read TGTGCCATCAGTGAAACACTAGCGGGGCCCTCAACAGATACGCAGTATTTT. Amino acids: CAISETLAGPSTDTQYF.

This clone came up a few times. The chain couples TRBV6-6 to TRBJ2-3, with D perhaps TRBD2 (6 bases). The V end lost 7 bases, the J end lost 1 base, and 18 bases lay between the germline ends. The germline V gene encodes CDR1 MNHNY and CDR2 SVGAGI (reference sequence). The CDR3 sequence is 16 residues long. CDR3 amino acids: CASTDPGGPGTDTQYF. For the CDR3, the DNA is TGTGCCAGCACCGACCCCGGGGGACCCGGCACAGATACGCAGTATTTT.

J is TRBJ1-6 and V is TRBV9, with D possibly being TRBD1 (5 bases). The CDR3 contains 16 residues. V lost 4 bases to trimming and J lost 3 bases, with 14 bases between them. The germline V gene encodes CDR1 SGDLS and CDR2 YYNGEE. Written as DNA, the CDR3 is TGTGCCAGCAGCCCATCCGACAGCCTCTATAATTCACCCCTCCACTTT. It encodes CASSPSDSLYNSPLHF.

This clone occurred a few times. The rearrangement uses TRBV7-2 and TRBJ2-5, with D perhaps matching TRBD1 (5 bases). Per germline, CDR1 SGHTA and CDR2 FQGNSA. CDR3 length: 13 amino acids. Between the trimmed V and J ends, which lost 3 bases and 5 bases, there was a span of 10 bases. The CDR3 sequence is CASSFQGTETQYF. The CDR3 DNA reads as TGTGCCAGCAGCTTTCAGGGAACGGAGACCCAGTACTTC. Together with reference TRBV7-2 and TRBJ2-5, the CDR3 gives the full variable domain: GAGVSQSPSNKVTEKGKDVELRCDPISGHTALYWYRQSLGQGLEFLIYFQGNSAPDKSGLPSDRFSAERTGGSVSTLTIQRTQQEDSAVYLCASSFQGTETQYFGPGTRLLVL.

CDR3 region: CASSLGRDRTFYTF. The CDR3 DNA is TGTGCCAGCAGCTTAGGAAGGGACAGGACCTTTTACACCTTC. The V gene is TRBV7-9, the J gene TRBJ1-2; 8 bases are a match to TRBD1. The ends lost 1 base at V and 11 bases at J; junction bases unmatched: 9. The length of the CDR3 is 14 residues. Germline V gene lookup returns CDR1 SEHNR and CDR2 FQNEAQ (reference sequence).

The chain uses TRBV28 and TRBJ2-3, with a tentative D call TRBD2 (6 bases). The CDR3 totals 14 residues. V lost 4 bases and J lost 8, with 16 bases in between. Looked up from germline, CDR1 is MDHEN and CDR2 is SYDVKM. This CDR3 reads CASSSRSEGGTQYF. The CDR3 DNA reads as TGTGCCAGCAGTTCCCGCTCGGAGGGCGGTACGCAGTATTTT.

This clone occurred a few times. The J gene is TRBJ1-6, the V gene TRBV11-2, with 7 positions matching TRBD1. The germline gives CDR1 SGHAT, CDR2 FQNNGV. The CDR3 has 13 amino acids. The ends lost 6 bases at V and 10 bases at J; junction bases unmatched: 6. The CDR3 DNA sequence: TGTGCCAGCAGTTCCGGGACAGAATCACCCCTCCACTTT. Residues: CASSSGTESPLHF.

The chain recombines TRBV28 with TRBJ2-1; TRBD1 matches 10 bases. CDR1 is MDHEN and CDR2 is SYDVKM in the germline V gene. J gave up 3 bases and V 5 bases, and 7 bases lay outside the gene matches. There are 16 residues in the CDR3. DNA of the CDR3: TGTGCCAGCAGTAGGTCCGGGACAGGGGTCTACAATGAGCAGTTCTTC. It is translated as CASSRSGTGVYNEQFF.

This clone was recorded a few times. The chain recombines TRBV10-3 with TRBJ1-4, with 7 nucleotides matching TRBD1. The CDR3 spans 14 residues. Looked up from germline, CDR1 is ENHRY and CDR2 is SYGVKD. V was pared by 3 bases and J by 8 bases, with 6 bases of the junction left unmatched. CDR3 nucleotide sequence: TGTGCCATCAGTGAAAGGACAGGCGAAGAAAAACTGTTTTTT. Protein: CAISERTGEEKLFF.

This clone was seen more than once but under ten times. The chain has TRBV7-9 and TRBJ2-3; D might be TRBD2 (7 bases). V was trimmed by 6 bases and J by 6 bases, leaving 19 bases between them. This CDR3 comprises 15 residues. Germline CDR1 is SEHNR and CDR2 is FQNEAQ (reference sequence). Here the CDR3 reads CASRLRGGAMDTQYF. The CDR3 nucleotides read TGTGCCAGCAGGCTCAGAGGGGGGGCCATGGATACGCAGTATTTT.

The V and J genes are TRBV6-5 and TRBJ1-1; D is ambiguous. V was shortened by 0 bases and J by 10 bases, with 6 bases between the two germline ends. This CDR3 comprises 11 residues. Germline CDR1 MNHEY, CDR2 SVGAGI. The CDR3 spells CASSYSGRAFF. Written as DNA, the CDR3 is TGTGCCAGCAGTTACTCTGGGAGAGCTTTCTTT.

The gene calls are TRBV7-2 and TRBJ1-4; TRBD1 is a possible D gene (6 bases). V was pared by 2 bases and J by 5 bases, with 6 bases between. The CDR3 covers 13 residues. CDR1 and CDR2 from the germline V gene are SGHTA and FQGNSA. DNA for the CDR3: TGTGCCAGCAGCTTACAGGGGAATGAAAAACTGTTTTTT. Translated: CASSLQGNEKLFF.

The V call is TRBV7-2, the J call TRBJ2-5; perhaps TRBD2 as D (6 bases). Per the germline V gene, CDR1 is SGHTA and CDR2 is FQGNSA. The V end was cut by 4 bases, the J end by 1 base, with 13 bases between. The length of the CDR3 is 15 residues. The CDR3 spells CASSWDSRAQETQYF. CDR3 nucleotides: TGTGCCAGCAGCTGGGACTCGAGAGCCCAAGAGACCCAGTACTTC.